A selection of T cell receptor beta chains follows, all from one sample in a study of T-cell reconstitution after alpha-beta-depleted transplantation in children. MiXCR, run by TCRdb on the PCR reads, gives a single entry per CDR3 protein. The data show about 640,000 distinct CDR3 sequences, approximately 12% seen once. The specimen comprised PBMCs, mostly from graft donor cells, sampled 360 days after TCRalphabeta/CD19-depleted stem cell transplant. The receptors were gathered from a male patient younger than 18 who had a stem cell transplant for acute myeloid leukemia, so the T cells may come from the graft donor. Each CDR3 is given with its conserved first and last residue. The order of the fields is D gene, V gene, clone size, J gene, CDR3 protein, CDR3 DNA. The D gene is left open where the match is weak. The size of a clone is reported for some rows only, either as once, few or many, or as a class for expanded clones.

TRBD1	TRBV7-6	few	TRBJ1-3	CASSLGTAHSVGGNTIYF	TGTGCCAGCAGCCTCGGGACAGCTCACTCTGTCGGGGGAAACACCATATATTTT
NA	TRBV21-1	NA	TRBJ2-7	CASSNSRGLAGPHYEQYF	TGTGCCAGCAGCAATTCCAGGGGCCTAGCGGGGCCTCACTACGAGCAGTACTTC
NA	TRBV28	NA	TRBJ2-7	CASSSGARVRSYEQYF	TGTGCCAGCAGTTCTGGGGCCCGGGTACGGTCCTACGAGCAGTACTTC
NA	TRBV18	few	TRBJ2-4	CASSPPTSGLGKNIQYF	TGTGCCAGCTCACCACCGACATCGGGGTTGGGCAAAAACATTCAGTACTTC
NA	TRBV30	few	TRBJ2-1	CAWGRLDEQFF	TGTGCCTGGGGAAGACTAGATGAGCAGTTCTTC
NA	TRBV5-5	NA	TRBJ2-2	CASSMTPVTGELFF	TGTGCCAGCAGCATGACCCCCGTCACCGGGGAGCTGTTTTTT
TRBD2	TRBV28	NA	TRBJ2-5	CASSSPTSGRIETQYF	TGTGCCAGCAGTTCCCCGACTAGCGGGAGAATTGAGACCCAGTACTTC
TRBD1	TRBV5-1	NA	TRBJ2-7	CASSPKSGTGSRSYEQYF	TGCGCCAGCAGCCCTAAATCCGGGACAGGGAGCCGCTCCTACGAGCAGTACTTC
NA	TRBV7-8	few	TRBJ2-7	CASSTRDKTYEQYF	TGTGCCAGCAGCACTCGGGACAAGACCTACGAGCAGTACTTC
NA	TRBV5-1	many	TRBJ2-7	CASSGRGLNEQYF	TGCGCCAGCAGCGGCCGGGGCCTGAACGAGCAGTACTTC
NA	TRBV6-5	NA	TRBJ2-1	CASSYSRRAYNEQFF	TGTGCCAGCAGTTACTCGCGCAGAGCCTACAATGAGCAGTTCTTC
NA	TRBV20-1	NA	TRBJ2-7	CSASGAGYEQYF	TGCAGTGCTAGCGGAGCTGGCTACGAGCAGTACTTC
TRBD2	TRBV11-1	few	TRBJ2-3	CASSFPPWLRGSLESTDTQYF	TGTGCCAGCAGCTTTCCCCCCTGGTTGCGCGGGAGCTTGGAAAGCACAGATACGCAGTATTTT
TRBD2	TRBV2	NA	TRBJ2-3	CASRLAGGYTQYF	TGTGCCAGCAGACTAGCGGGAGGGTATACGCAGTATTTT
NA	TRBV15	NA	TRBJ2-2	CATRPDRVRRLNTGELFF	TGTGCCACCAGGCCCGACCGTGTACGGAGACTGAACACCGGGGAGCTGTTTTTT
NA	TRBV29-1	many	TRBJ2-1	CSVRGFSVNEQFF	TGCAGCGTTCGTGGGTTCTCGGTCAATGAGCAGTTCTTC
NA	TRBV6-1	few	TRBJ2-6	CASKTLDRLSGGANVLTF	TGTGCCAGCAAAACTCTCGACAGGTTGAGTGGCGGGGCCAACGTCCTGACTTTC
NA	TRBV5-1	NA	TRBJ2-5	CASSLIGGTAQETQYF	TGCGCCAGCAGCTTGATCGGGGGAACCGCACAAGAGACCCAGTACTTC
NA	TRBV28	few	TRBJ2-5	CASSLGTEDRAQYF	TGTGCCAGCAGTCTAGGGACGGAGGATAGGGCCCAGTACTTC
TRBD1	TRBV10-3	many	TRBJ2-7	CAITARGPSPAYEQYF	TGTGCCATCACCGCAAGGGGGCCCTCCCCTGCCTACGAGCAGTACTTC
NA	TRBV19	few	TRBJ1-3	CASSTGRSSGNTIYF	TGTGCCAGTAGCACGGGACGGAGCTCTGGAAACACCATATATTTT